The next 3 T cell receptor beta chains were all read from a single sample in a study of blood T cell repertoires in COVID-19. Assay used: immunoSEQ multiplex PCR; TCRdb lists only in-frame clones, some missing. The profile covers 250,000 to 300,000 clones, with roughly 80% appearing a single time and about 4.5% taken by the ten largest. The material sequenced was peripheral blood. These receptors originate from a man aged 55 to 70 who had recovered from COVID-19.

The chain is built from TRBV29-1 and TRBJ2-1; 14 bases are shared with TRBD2. CDR1 and CDR2 (germline): SQVTM, ANQGSEA. The V segment lost 7 bases and the J segment 9 bases; nucleotides outside the gene matches: 17. The CDR3 has 17 residues. CDR3 in amino acids: CSAAPERTSGGLPEQFF. The CDR3 DNA sequence: TGCAGCGCTGCCCCAGAAAGGACTAGCGGGGGGTTACCTGAGCAGTTCTTC.

This rearrangement joins TRBV6-1 to TRBJ1-2; the match to TRBD1 covers 8 bases. Losses at the gene ends were 1 base for V and 5 bases for J; bases not matched to a gene: 3. This CDR3 has 14 amino acids. Germline loops: CDR1 MNHNS, CDR2 SASEGT. The DNA for the CDR3 is TGTGCCAGCAGTGAAGGGACAGGGCGGTATGGCTACACCTTC. Its protein is CASSEGTGRYGYTF.

This sequence joins TRBV18 and TRBJ1-1, with unresolved D. V was trimmed by 6 bases and J by 1 base, leaving 15 bases between them. Germline V gives CDR1 KGHSH, CDR2 LQKENI. The CDR3 length is 15 residues. This CDR3 reads CASSTSRQANTEAFF. The CDR3 bases are TGTGCCAGCTCCACCAGTAGGCAGGCGAACACTGAAGCTTTCTTT.